This is a list of T cell receptor beta chains from one sample in a study of blood T cell repertoires in COVID-19. TCRdb's copy holds only in-frame clones and misses some; the assay was immunoSEQ multiplex PCR. This table has roughly 250,000 clones, more than 65% appearing once. Sequencing input: peripheral blood. The receptors come from an older person with COVID-19, enrolled during active disease. Both conserved end residues are part of each CDR3.

v_call	j_call	cdr3_aa
TRBV3-1/TRBV3-2	TRBJ1-2	CASSRGRGYTF
TRBV7-2	TRBJ1-1	CASSWDMNTEAFF
TRBV27	TRBJ1-2	CASSSGQAGGNYGYTF
TRBV28	TRBJ1-4	CASRNRTGTANEKLFF
TRBV27	TRBJ2-7	CASSLQGLAGREQYF
TRBV5-4	TRBJ2-3	CASSYGPGTSGGEGTDTQYF
TRBV7-2	TRBJ2-7	CASSSRTGLRPYEQYF
TRBV6-2/TRBV6-3	TRBJ1-5	CASSSGTQRMPQHF
TRBV15	TRBJ2-7	CATSRESFSYEQYF
TRBV11-3	TRBJ2-1	CASSPSGTSYNEQFF
TRBV5-4	TRBJ1-1	CASSLGQDNEAFF
TRBV27	TRBJ1-1	CASRSQAAAFF
TRBV19	TRBJ1-5	CASSIWGQGRSNQPQHF
TRBV2	TRBJ2-3	CASRAGTSVDTQYF
TRBV7-2	TRBJ2-2	CASSLMGQGNTGELFF
TRBV5-4	TRBJ2-7	CASSYLASEQYF
TRBV27	TRBJ2-3	CASSLSYRGSTDTQYF
TRBV29-1	TRBJ2-6	CSVMEPGQGVSGANVLTF
TRBV5-1	TRBJ2-7	CASSLSGIIYEQYF
TRBV6-5	TRBJ2-2	CASSYFQGANGELFF
TRBV30	TRBJ2-1	CAWSGTSGVNEQFF
TRBV15	TRBJ2-3	CATSRAPALGDTQYF
TRBV27	TRBJ1-1	CASSTRQGSMNTEAFF
TRBV30	TRBJ2-3	CAWSVSGRALTTQYF
TRBV2	TRBJ2-5	CASRGAQETQYF
TRBV19	TRBJ2-2	CASSIRRGTYTGELFF
TRBV5-1	TRBJ1-4	CASSLRDANEKLFF
TRBV19	TRBJ1-1	CAMSPGRGGDTEAFF
TRBV10-2	TRBJ2-2	CASSESRGGQGYTGELFF
TRBV6-5	TRBJ2-6	CASTPTRSGANVLTF
TRBV7-2	TRBJ2-1	CATHSGSSYNEQFF
TRBV6-5	TRBJ1-2	CASSYHDRGGYGYTF
TRBV11-2	TRBJ2-1	CASQREGVEKFF
TRBV10-3	TRBJ2-5	CAMGGEGGKETQYF
TRBV4-1	TRBJ2-1	CASSLHHSYSPTSYNEQFF
TRBV28	TRBJ1-5	CASRTPSPGTKNQPQHF
TRBV6-1	TRBJ2-2	CASSEAIGRATGELFF
TRBV5-1	TRBJ2-7	CASSLSPYEQYF
TRBV6-7	TRBJ2-7	CAIWTVYRISAQYF
TRBV7-9	TRBJ2-5	CASSQTDRGETQYF
TRBV7-6	TRBJ1-4	CASSLGSGNNEKLFF
TRBV4-3	TRBJ2-3	CASSQEGGSDTQYF
TRBV11-2	TRBJ2-5	CASKVGLATKTQYF
TRBV7-9	TRBJ2-2	CASSHTGTGGSGELFF
TRBV19	TRBJ1-6	CASSMGDMGSPLHF
TRBV28	TRBJ2-5	CASRGTGGKTQYF
TRBV21-1	TRBJ2-3	CASTSPGLPSTDTQYF
TRBV19	TRBJ1-5	CASSRDSFNQPQHF
TRBV19	TRBJ1-5	CASTRAPNQPQHF
TRBV9	TRBJ2-1	CASSAVGLAGINEQFF
TRBV19	TRBJ2-1	CASSAPGQGTYNEQFF
TRBV7-8	TRBJ1-1	CASSQGGNTEAFF
TRBV5-4	TRBJ1-1	CASSSNRYEAFF
TRBV6-5	TRBJ2-1	CASISGRDEQFF